This paragraph covers one T cell receptor (beta chain) sequence. The specificity of this receptor is unknown. No much larger clone exists at a distance of one base, and base qualities are not known. Receptors were amplified or captured by the immunoSEQ multiplex PCR assay. For the multiplex PCR, a mixture combining 60 forward primers for TCR Vbeta segments and 13 reverse primers for TCR Jbeta segments was used. The CDR3 region of rearranged TCR beta genes was amplified from genomic DNA by a multiplex PCR assay. On the Illumina HiSeq System, the amplified TCR beta libraries were sequenced as 87-base-pair reads. The paper's data handling went like this. Across the roughly 670 repertoires, a later analysis counted tens of millions of unique TCR beta chains, around 11 million of which were shared by at least two donors. To remove PCR and sequencing errors, raw reads were error-corrected and collapsed into unique sequences using a nearest-neighbor algorithm that merged closely related sequences. V, D and J gene segments were assigned by aligning CDR3 sequences to IMGT reference sequences. For a sequence to be retained, a match of at least six nucleotides to both a V gene segment and a J gene segment was required. Rearrangements were called productive when the CDR3 lacked stop codons and stayed in frame with V and J; all others were non-productive. CDR3 was defined according to IMGT convention as the region running from the second conserved V-encoded cysteine to the conserved J-encoded phenylalanine. In an earlier analysis of 550 to 650 of the donors, sequences lacking an unambiguous match to a single V gene segment were excluded. An earlier analysis of 500 to 600 of the donors classified V segments as functional when productive rearrangements were above 56.7% and as segregating when the standard deviation between donors was above 5%. To diagnose cytomegalovirus status from the catalog of TCR beta chain sequences, a statistical classification framework was built. In a later analysis, TCR nucleotide sequences were compared against IMGT/GENE-DB human TR gene sequences so that V and J genes could be assigned. Using the TCRdist pipeline, a later analysis assigned CDR3 sequences along with most-parsimonious VDJ recombination scenarios. A later analysis defined each TCR beta chain by its CDR3 amino acid sequence plus V-gene family, and excluded reads lacking a unique V-gene family. A later analysis removed several hundred highly shared, low-generation-probability nucleotide sequences to deal with suspected cross-contamination and a sequencing artifact. In a later analysis, a clonal expansion index was calculated for each public chain from normalized within-repertoire ranks of inferred template counts. In a later analysis, generation probabilities were computed with a VDJ recombination model fitted to out-of-frame rearrangements, and the resulting probabilities were checked against IGoR. A later analysis scored TCR-TCR, TCR-HLA and TCR-CMV co-occurrence with hypergeometric tests, applying a repertoire-size bias correction to TCR pairs. To estimate false discovery rates, a later analysis permuted the HLA or CMV assignments 20 times. In a later analysis, co-occurring TCRs were grouped using DBSCAN, and TCRdist sequence similarity was added for clustering within HLA-allele-positive subsets. Repertoires with fewer than 30,000 or more than 120,000 public chains, plus five repertoires with anomalous nucleotide sharing, were excluded from co-occurrence clustering. TCRdb stores this immuneACCESS table with in-frame sequences only. Part of the clones is absent; in the studies checked, under half of the shortfall reflects unresolved V genes, and no reason is known for the rest. V and J calls and clone size follow that table, whereas D and trimming were derived from the DNA. The sample table records about 140,000 clones; roughly 80% of these occur just once. The ten most abundant clones make up 4.9% of the sample.

In total, roughly 670 healthy bone marrow donors made up the cohort. At the time of sampling, every cohort member was nominally healthy, though immune exposures that went unrecorded were likely present. The donor was CMV seronegative and belonged to the group of over 350 seronegative cohort members. A peripheral blood sample was provided by each donor, and peripheral blood mononuclear cells were used for TCR beta sequencing. The Qiagen DNeasy Blood Extraction Kit was used to extract genomic DNA from the blood cell samples. The data were obtained in a study of cytomegalovirus exposure and HLA in healthy donors listed by TCRdb under 2017. About the study as a whole: An earlier analysis of several hundred of the donors reported 250 to 300 Gb of sequence data and roughly 110 million unique TCR beta sequences from about 179 million T cells. The study aimed to test whether cataloging public T cell receptors could reveal signatures of past pathogen exposure. The study profiled the T cell repertoires of around 700 subjects by immunosequencing and related them to cytomegalovirus serostatus. Of the approximately 400 genotyped donors, over 65% fell in the genetic ancestry cluster associated with self-reported Caucasian donors. To study patterns of TCR occurrence, a later analysis re-analyzed previously published TCR beta repertoires from around 670 donors and added high-resolution HLA genotyping. In the later analysis, no new phenotypic data were used to find candidate immune exposures; instead, reliance was placed on TCR beta sequences and their occurrence across donors. Several DR-DQ haplotypes were treated as single units for association and clustering because of strong linkage in the cohort. To predict cytomegalovirus infection status, the study combined high-throughput TCR immunosequencing, statistical association of individual TCRs with disease status, and machine learning. Donor age, sex, ethnicity and CMV serostatus were compiled alongside the repertoire data. About 280 gigabases of sequencing data and about 92 million unique TCR sequences made up an early release that covered fewer than 650 HLA-typed donors. Genome-wide SNP genotypes for about three fifths of the roughly 670 donors were used in a later genetic analysis, which treated that subset as a discovery cohort. An earlier analysis of some 600 of the donors applied high-throughput TCR beta sequencing to assess whether each TCR beta V gene segment acted as functional or pseudogenic. Every discovery cohort repertoire had been produced on one sequencing platform. Both class I and class II loci were covered by HLA typing, at four-digit resolution. The number of typed donors differed by locus: roughly 620-640 for A, B, C, DRB1 and DQB1; some 540 for DQA1; 600 to 610 for DPA1; and around 450 for DPB1. Besides the first cohort of under 700 subjects, a separate validation cohort made up of 120 different subjects was used. Across 398 genotyped donors of the cohort, an average of approximately 240,000 unique TCR beta nucleotide sequences per donor were sequenced, and approximately 17% of those sequences were non-productive. Points the paper makes about the study in general: Because counts were too low, seventeen rarely observed V segments, including chromosome 9 orphons, were excluded from the earlier analysis of around 590 of the donors. The authors suggested that the approach could potentially be generalized to other disease states and immunological phenotypes. Because some donors lacked HLA typing at each locus, the association tests relied only on the typed subset. In the study, 150 to 200 TCR beta chains were listed as associated with cytomegalovirus. In a later analysis, some 17,000 TCR beta sequences were associated with specific HLA alleles at a false discovery rate of 0.05. Compared with equally common non-associated chains, HLA-associated TCR beta chains in a later analysis were more clonally expanded and had lower generation probabilities. Roughly uniform sequencing depth across donors was assumed in presence/absence analyses, although this assumption may not hold. Across donors, most TCR sequences were observed very rarely, whereas some public TCRs were present in many individuals. When HLA alleles, especially DR and DQ, strongly co-occurred, TCR associations were difficult to assign to individual alleles. In an earlier analysis of some 500 of the donors, most TCR beta V segments appeared in productive rearrangements about 90% or about 30% of the time, broadly matching IMGT annotations. According to a later analysis, TCR association rates differed among HLA loci, with DRB1 alleles showing the most associated TCRs and HLA-C alleles showing the fewest. According to a later genetic analysis, donors in an Asian-associated ancestry cluster had fewer N-insertions in productive TCRs than the roughly 660-donor mean. The 87-base-pair reads could not distinguish some IMGT-functional V segments, including TRBV6-2 and TRBV6-3, so those segments were excluded. Cytomegalovirus status was reported to be diagnosed by the classifier with high specificity and sensitivity in both the original and validation cohorts. A further reported finding was that TCR beta sequences accurately predicted the HLA-A and HLA-B alleles for most subjects in the first cohort. A few of the identified cytomegalovirus-associated TCR beta chains were confirmed in vitro to be specific for cytomegalovirus antigens. An association between a missense DCLRE1C variant and V-gene and J-gene trimming of TCR beta chains was found in a later genetic analysis and replicated in an independent cohort. A later analysis found that most CMV-associated TCR beta chains appeared HLA-restricted, with HLA associations seemingly driven largely by CMV exposure. Linkage disequilibrium might explain the correlated functional status among segregating V segments, but an unknown experimental factor could not be ruled out. Immune exposure information for the cohort was limited to CMV serostatus. A group of highly shared sequence variants was considered likely to be a technical artifact of the sequencing pipeline. In this cohort, only TCR beta chains were sequenced, and detectable features were limited by the absence of alpha or paired-chain data. A later analysis reported that several top co-occurrence clusters appeared linked to parvovirus B19, influenza, CMV and Epstein-Barr virus.

The germline V and J ends show losses of 4 bases and 5 bases respectively, and no gene match explains 8 bases of the junction. The CDR1 and CDR2 encoded by the germline V gene are SGHRS and YFSETQ. The CDR3 runs 15 amino acids, cysteine and phenylalanine included. Solely the CDR3 DNA is kept, with 45 bases framed from the first base. The chain is encoded by TRBV5-1 joined to TRBJ2-5, with 10 central nucleotides matching TRBD1. The source of this sequence is a woman in her forties or fifties in good health and CMV-seronegative. Sequencing was done on a sample of PBMCs. The base sequence is TGCGCCAGCAGCCTGTCGGGGACAGGGGACGAGACCCAGTACTTC. This codes for CASSLSGTGDETQYF. The entire variable domain, with the stretches around the CDR3 drawn from the reference TRBV5-1 and TRBJ2-5 proteins, is KAGVTQTPRYLIKTRGQQVTLSCSPISGHRSVSWYQQTPGQGLQFLFEYFSETQRNKGNFPGRFSGRQFSNSRSEMNVSTLELGDSALYLCASSLSGTGDETQYFGPGTRLLVL.